These 21 T cell receptor beta chains were all obtained from the same sample, sequenced in a study of blood T cell repertoires in COVID-19 (dated by TCRdb to 2018 to 2021). Libraries were prepared through the immunoSEQ multiplex PCR assay. Not all clones reach the TCRdb copy of this immuneACCESS table, which keeps in-frame sequences only. Checked studies attribute under half of the gap to unresolved V genes and leave the rest unexplained. The sample includes 250,000 to 300,000 clones, with roughly 89% observed a single time. Together, the top ten hold approximately 9.5% of the sample. Specimen: PBMCs or T cells enriched from blood (not recorded which). The origin of the receptors is a man aged 40-49 years who had recovered from COVID-19.

The gene calls are TRBV18 and TRBJ2-1; TRBD1 matches at 7 bases. The V segment lost 2 bases and the J segment 4 bases; nucleotides outside the gene matches: 8. Germline CDR1 is KGHSH and CDR2 is LQKENI. The CDR3 totals 16 residues. In DNA form, the CDR3 reads TGTGCCAGCTCACCAATACAGGGGCACCCTTACAATGAGCAGTTCTTC. It translates to CASSPIQGHPYNEQFF.

The V gene is TRBV3-1 (or the pseudogene TRBV3-2), the J gene TRBJ1-1; weak D call: TRBD1 (6 bases). Deletions cut 4 bases from V and 3 bases from J, with 21 bases between. Germline V gene lookup returns CDR1 LGHDT and CDR2 YNNKEL (reference sequence). The CDR3 loop spans 17 amino acids. The CDR3 coding sequence is TGTGCCAGCAGCCCATCTCGTTTTGTGGGGGGGCACACTGAAGCTTTCTTT. Its translation: CASSPSRFVGGHTEAFF.

J is TRBJ1-6 and V is TRBV28, with 9 nucleotides matching TRBD1. The CDR3 is made up of 18 amino acids. J was trimmed by 6 bases and V by 7 bases; bases with no gene match: 16. The germline V gene encodes CDR1 MDHEN and CDR2 SYDVKM. The CDR3 DNA reads as TGTGCCAGCACCTTCGGGGGGGGCCGGGACAGGGCTAATTCACCCCTCCACTTT. Amino acids: CASTFGGGRDRANSPLHF.

The chain recombines TRBV18 with TRBJ2-1; 7 bases match TRBD2. Trimming removed 0 bases from V and 2 bases from J; junction bases left unmatched: 1. The CDR3 loop spans 15 amino acids. Germline CDR1 is KGHSH and CDR2 is LQKENI. The CDR3 nucleotides read TGTGCCAGCTCACCACCGAGCGGGACCTACAATGAGCAGTTCTTC. Protein sequence: CASSPPSGTYNEQFF. The variable domain in full, completed from reference TRBV18 and TRBJ2-1, reads NAGVMQNPRHLVRRRGQEARLRCSPMKGHSHVYWYRQLPEEGLKFMVYLQKENIIDESGMPKERFSAEFPKEGPSILRIQQVVRGDSAAYFCASSPPSGTYNEQFFGPGTRLTVL.

Here the CDR3 reads CASRGTGGFYEQYF. The CDR3 DNA reads TGTGCCAGCAGGGGGACAGGGGGTTTTTACGAGCAGTACTTC. The J gene is TRBJ2-7, the V gene TRBV2; 11 bases fit TRBD1. From germline, CDR1 is SNHLY and CDR2 FYNNEI. The V gene end was trimmed by 6 bases and the J gene end by 4 bases; junction bases not matched to a gene: 5. This CDR3 has 14 residues.

The rearrangement links TRBV28 to TRBJ2-3; possible D gene TRBD2, 5 bases. The CDR3 length is 13 residues. V lost 5 bases, J lost 5 bases, and 11 bases lay in between. CDR1 and CDR2 (germline): MDHEN, SYDVKM. CDR3: CASSRRSVDTQYF. CDR3 DNA sequence: TGTGCCAGCAGTCGCCGTAGCGTAGATACGCAGTATTTT.

The V call is TRBV5-4, the J call TRBJ2-1, with TRBD2 matching over 7 bases. The germline CDR1 and CDR2 sequences are SGHNT and YYREEE (reference sequence). This CDR3 region has 16 residues. The junction had 5 bases not matched to a gene; V was cut back by 0 bases and J by 2 bases. CDR3 sequence reads: CASSLDGTTTYNEQFF. CDR3 bases: TGTGCCAGCAGCTTGGATGGGACTACCACCTACAATGAGCAGTTCTTC.

This clone was seen just once. This rearrangement joins TRBV28 to TRBJ1-4; D remains ambiguous. With 3 bases removed from V and 14 bases from J, the gap between germline ends came to 13 bases. The CDR3 has 12 residues. Germline V gene data show CDR1 as MDHEN and CDR2 as SYDVKM. CDR3 region: CASSFLFGRLFF. The CDR3 nucleotides are TGTGCCAGCAGTTTTTTATTTGGGAGGCTGTTTTTT.

The count of this clone is one. The genes are TRBV9 and TRBJ1-1; no clear D gene. Germline V gives CDR1 SGDLS, CDR2 YYNGEE. The CDR3 loop spans 16 amino acids. V shed 4 bases and J shed 5 bases, with 21 bases lying between them. The CDR3 coding sequence is TGTGCCAGCAGCTCCCACGGAGAGGGCTGGAGGACTGAAGCTTTCTTT. Translating it yields CASSSHGEGWRTEAFF.

V gene TRBV5-1 combines with J gene TRBJ2-5, with 12 bases identical to TRBD2. The V gene end was trimmed by 3 bases and the J gene end by 5 bases; junction bases not matched to a gene: 14. Looked up from germline, CDR1 is SGHRS and CDR2 is YFSETQ. This CDR3 region has 18 residues. Here the CDR3 reads CASSSRPSSGGAAETQYF. The CDR3 DNA reads as TGCGCCAGCAGCTCCCGACCGTCTAGCGGGGGGGCCGCGGAGACCCAGTACTTC.

The chain joins TRBV7-8 to TRBJ2-1, with TRBD2 as a possible D gene (5 bases). The germline CDR1 and CDR2 sequences are SGHVS and FQNEAQ. There are 14 residues in the CDR3. Trimming cost V 5 bases and J 3 bases, with 11 bases left between them. The CDR3 reads CASSPARGYNEQFF. The CDR3 bases are TGTGCCAGCAGCCCCGCCCGGGGCTACAATGAGCAGTTCTTC.

This chain uses TRBV11-2 with TRBJ1-4; D is perhaps TRBD1 (6 bases). CDR3 length equals 17 residues. Trimming took 1 base from V and 2 from J, leaving 14 bases between them. Germline V gives CDR1 SGHAT, CDR2 FQNNGV. CDR3 sequence reads: CASSLVRSGVTNEKLFF. For the CDR3, the DNA is TGTGCCAGCAGCTTAGTACGGTCAGGGGTCACTAATGAAAAACTGTTTTTT.

The chain is built from TRBV6-5 and TRBJ1-1; no clear D. The germline gives CDR1 MNHEY, CDR2 SVGAGI. The CDR3 is 13 amino acids. The V end was cut by 2 bases, the J end by 1 base, with 5 bases between. The CDR3 region is CASSYAGNTEAFF. In DNA, the CDR3 is TGTGCCAGCAGTTACGCCGGGAACACTGAAGCTTTCTTT.

This chain joins TRBV5-1 and TRBJ2-7; 9 bases line up with TRBD1. Germline trimming cut 3 bases from V and 5 bases from J; bases unmatched to any gene: 12. Germline values: CDR1 SGHRS, CDR2 YFSETQ. The CDR3 runs to 16 residues. In DNA form, the CDR3 reads TGCGCCAGCAGCTCTCCTACGGACAGGGGTTTCGACGAGCAGTACTTC. The encoded protein is CASSSPTDRGFDEQYF.

This chain connects TRBV5-1 to TRBJ2-3; TRBD2 matches at 8 bases. Unmatched junction bases numbered 10, after V lost 4 bases and J lost 6 bases. CDR1 and CDR2 (germline): SGHRS, YFSETQ. The length of the CDR3 is 15 residues. The CDR3 nucleotides read TGCGCCAGCAGCCCCGGGGACACGGGGGGGGATACGCAGTATTTT. Its protein product is CASSPGDTGGDTQYF.

The chain's CDR3 is CASSLSGGWNEQFF. As DNA, the CDR3 is TGTGCCAGCAGTTTAAGCGGCGGTTGGAATGAGCAGTTCTTC. The V gene is TRBV28, the J gene TRBJ2-1, with D perhaps matching TRBD2 (5 bases). The CDR3 is 14 residues long. From germline, CDR1 is MDHEN and CDR2 SYDVKM. Trimming took 2 bases from V and 7 from J, leaving 12 bases between them.

The gene calls are TRBV29-1 and TRBJ2-1; 14 bases map to TRBD2. Germline V gives CDR1 SQVTM, CDR2 ANQGSEA. This CDR3 is 14 amino acids long. Germline trimming cut 7 bases from V and 10 bases from J; bases unmatched to any gene: 9. The chain's CDR3 is CSALTSGREGEQFF. The CDR3 coding sequence is TGCAGCGCCCTGACTAGCGGGAGGGAAGGGGAGCAGTTCTTC.

This clone has a single count. CDR3 sequence (DNA): TGTGCCAGCAGCTTGACTAGCGGGTTCTCCTACGAGCAGTACTTC. Translation gives CASSLTSGFSYEQYF. The rearrangement links TRBV5-5 to TRBJ2-7, with 9 bases lining up with TRBD2. V was clipped by 1 base and J by 0 bases; unmatched bases: 2. The CDR3 spans 15 residues. Germline V gene data show CDR1 as SGHKS and CDR2 as YYEKEE (reference sequence).

The J gene is TRBJ1-1, the V gene TRBV28; no firm D call. Per germline, CDR1 MDHEN and CDR2 SYDVKM. V was cut by 3 bases and J by 2 bases, with 16 bases left in between. The CDR3 loop spans 16 amino acids. As DNA, the CDR3 is TGTGCCAGCAGTTTTCCGGGCCCGGGGAAAAACACTGAAGCTTTCTTT. Protein: CASSFPGPGKNTEAFF.

V gene TRBV19 combines with J gene TRBJ2-1; no firm D call. The CDR3 runs 15 residues. Germline CDR1 and CDR2: LNHDA and SQIVND (reference sequence). V lost 4 bases and J 3 bases, leaving 13 bases between the germline ends. CDR3 protein: CASSTYRDNYNEQFF. CDR3 nucleotide sequence: TGTGCCAGTAGTACGTACAGAGATAACTACAATGAGCAGTTCTTC.

This clone was found a few times. The chain combines TRBV11-1 with TRBJ1-1; possibly TRBD1 for D (6 bases). From germline, CDR1 is SGHAT and CDR2 FQDESV (reference sequence). V dropped 5 bases and J dropped 6 bases, with 16 bases sitting between them. This CDR3 contains 14 residues. The CDR3 DNA reads as TGTGCCAGCAGCAACTCTCAGGGGAAGCCTGAAGCTTTCTTT. This translates into CASSNSQGKPEAFF. Based on the CDR3 plus reference TRBV11-1 and TRBJ1-1, the full variable domain is EAEVAQSPRYKITEKSQAVAFWCDPISGHATLYWYRQILGQGPELLVQFQDESVVDDSQLPKDRFSAERLKGVDSTLKIQPAELGDSAMYLCASSNSQGKPEAFFGQGTRLTVV.